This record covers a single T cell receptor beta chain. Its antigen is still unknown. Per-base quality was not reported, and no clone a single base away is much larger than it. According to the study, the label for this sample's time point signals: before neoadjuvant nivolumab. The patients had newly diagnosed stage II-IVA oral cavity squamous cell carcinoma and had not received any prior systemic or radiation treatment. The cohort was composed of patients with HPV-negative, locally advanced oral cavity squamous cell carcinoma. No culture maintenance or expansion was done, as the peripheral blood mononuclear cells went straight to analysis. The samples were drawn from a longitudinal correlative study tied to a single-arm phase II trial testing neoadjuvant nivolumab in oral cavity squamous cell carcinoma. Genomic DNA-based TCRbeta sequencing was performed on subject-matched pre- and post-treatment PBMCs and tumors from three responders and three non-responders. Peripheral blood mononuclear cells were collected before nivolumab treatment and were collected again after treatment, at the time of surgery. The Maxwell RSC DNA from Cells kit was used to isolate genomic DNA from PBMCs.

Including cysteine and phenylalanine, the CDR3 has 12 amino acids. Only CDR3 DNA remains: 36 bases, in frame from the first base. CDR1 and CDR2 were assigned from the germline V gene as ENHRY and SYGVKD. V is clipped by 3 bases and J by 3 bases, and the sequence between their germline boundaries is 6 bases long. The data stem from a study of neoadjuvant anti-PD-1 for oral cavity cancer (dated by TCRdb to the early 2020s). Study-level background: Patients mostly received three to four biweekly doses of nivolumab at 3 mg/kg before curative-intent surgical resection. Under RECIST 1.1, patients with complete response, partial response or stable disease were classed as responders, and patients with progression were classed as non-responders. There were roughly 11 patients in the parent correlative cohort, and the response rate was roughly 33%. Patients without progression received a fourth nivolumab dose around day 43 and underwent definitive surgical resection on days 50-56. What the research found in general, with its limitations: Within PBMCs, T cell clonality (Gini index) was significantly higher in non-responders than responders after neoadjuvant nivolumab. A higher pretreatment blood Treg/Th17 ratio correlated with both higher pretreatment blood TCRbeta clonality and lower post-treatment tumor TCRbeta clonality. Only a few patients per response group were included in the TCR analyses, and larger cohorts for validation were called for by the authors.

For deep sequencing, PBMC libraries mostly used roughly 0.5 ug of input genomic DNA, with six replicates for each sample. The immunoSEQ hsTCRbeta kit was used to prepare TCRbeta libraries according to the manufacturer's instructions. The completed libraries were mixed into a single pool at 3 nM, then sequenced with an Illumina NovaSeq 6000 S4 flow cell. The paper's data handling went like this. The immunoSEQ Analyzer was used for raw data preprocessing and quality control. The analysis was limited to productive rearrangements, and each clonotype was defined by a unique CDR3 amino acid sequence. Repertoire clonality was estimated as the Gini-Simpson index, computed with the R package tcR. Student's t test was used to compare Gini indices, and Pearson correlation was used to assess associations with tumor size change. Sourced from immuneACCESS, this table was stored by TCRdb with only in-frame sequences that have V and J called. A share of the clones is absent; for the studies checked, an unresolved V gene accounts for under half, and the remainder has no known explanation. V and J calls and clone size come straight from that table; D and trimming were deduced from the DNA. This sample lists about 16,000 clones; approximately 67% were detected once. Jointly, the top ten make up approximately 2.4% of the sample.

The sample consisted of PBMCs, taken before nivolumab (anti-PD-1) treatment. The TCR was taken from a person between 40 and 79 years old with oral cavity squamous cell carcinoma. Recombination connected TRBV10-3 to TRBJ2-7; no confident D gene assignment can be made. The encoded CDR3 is CAISDFSYEQYF. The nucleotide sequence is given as TGTGCCATCAGTGACTTCAGCTACGAGCAGTACTTC.